This T cell receptor (beta chain) comes out of a study of T cells in Graves' hyperthyroidism and ophthalmopathy. Background on the study: Initial diagnosis, before any treatment, was when peripheral blood was collected.

Researchers amplified the TCR beta CDR3 regions from RNA transcripts. Using the HTBI primer set, a first-round RT-PCR was run on the TCR CDR3. Each CDR3 protein is one row after TCRdb ran MiXCR on the multiplex PCR reads. This sample has 300,000 to 450,000 distinct CDR3 sequences, with 15% found just once. This CDR3 has 15 amino acids. With 3 bases clipped from V and 3 bases from J, the junction kept 4 bases outside the gene matches. Germline CDR1 LGHDT, CDR2 YNNKEL (reference sequence). This clonotype showed up many times. Diagnoses used clinical symptoms, serum thyroxine and TRAb, thyroid ultrasound and orbital computed tomography.

This chain connects TRBV3-1 to TRBJ1-1; 10 nucleotides agree with TRBD1. Input material: blood. The receptor was isolated from a woman in her twenties or thirties with Graves' hyperthyroidism. CDR3 residues: CASSHSGTGDTEAFF. In nucleotides, the CDR3 is TGTGCCAGCAGCCATTCCGGGACAGGGGACACTGAAGCTTTCTTT.